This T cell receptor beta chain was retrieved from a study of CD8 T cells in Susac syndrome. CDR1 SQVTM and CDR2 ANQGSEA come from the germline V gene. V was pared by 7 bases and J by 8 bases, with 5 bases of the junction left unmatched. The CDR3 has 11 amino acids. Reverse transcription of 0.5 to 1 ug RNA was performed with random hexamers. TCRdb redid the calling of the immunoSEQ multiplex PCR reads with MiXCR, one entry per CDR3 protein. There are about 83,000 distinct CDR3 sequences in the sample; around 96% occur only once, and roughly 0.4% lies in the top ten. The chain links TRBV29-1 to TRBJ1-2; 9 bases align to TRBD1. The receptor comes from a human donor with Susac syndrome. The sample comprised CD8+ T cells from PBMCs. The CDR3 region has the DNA TGCAGCGAATGGACAGGGGAGGGCTACACCTTC. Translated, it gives CSEWTGEGYTF.